The 20 T cell receptor beta chains given below trace back to one sample, sequenced in a study of T-cell reconstitution after alpha-beta-depleted transplantation in children. Preparation of the TCRbeta library was carried out with unique molecular identifiers. TCRdb re-analysed the PCR reads in MiXCR, keeping a single row per CDR3 protein. The table lists more than 450,000 distinct CDR3 sequences, approximately 20% of them singletons. The specimen comprised PBMCs from the stem cell graft donor, sampled from the stem cell graft. These receptors were collected from a human donor who donated a stem cell graft to a child with acute lymphoblastic leukemia.

A few counts support this clonotype. The chain has TRBV12-3 or TRBV12-4 and TRBJ2-6; tentative D call: TRBD1 (5 bases). The CDR3 extends over 16 amino acids. With 6 bases removed from V and 0 bases from J, the gap between germline ends came to 12 bases. This chain's CDR3 is CASSSRVNSGANVLTF. CDR3 nucleotides: TGTGCCAGCAGCTCCAGGGTAAACTCTGGGGCCAACGTCCTGACTTTC.

The chain couples TRBV7-2 to TRBJ2-1, with 10 bases identical to TRBD2. CDR1 and CDR2 from the germline V gene are SGHTA and FQGNSA. V was pared by 4 bases and J by 3 bases, with 3 bases of the junction left unmatched. The CDR3 has 15 amino acids. CDR3 DNA: TGTGCCAGCAGCTCTAGCGGGAGAAACTACAATGAGCAGTTCTTC. Its protein is CASSSSGRNYNEQFF.

This rearrangement joins TRBV6-5 to TRBJ2-2, with D hard to call. Trimming pared 7 bases from V and 6 bases from J, leaving 9 bases between. The CDR3 totals 12 residues. Germline V gene sequence: CDR1 MNHEY, CDR2 SVGAGI. Here the CDR3 DNA reads TGTGCCAGCATAGGTGTGCCCGGGGAGCTGTTTTTT. It specifies CASIGVPGELFF.

The chain has TRBV20-1 and TRBJ2-1; D could derive from TRBD1 or TRBD2 (7 bases each). The CDR3 runs 15 residues. Germline CDR1 and CDR2: DFQATT and SNEGSKA (reference sequence). Deletions cut 4 bases from V and 0 bases from J, with 13 bases between. This CDR3 reads CSAIQGGSSYNEQFF. For the CDR3, the DNA is TGCAGTGCTATTCAGGGGGGGAGCTCCTACAATGAGCAGTTCTTC.

The chain links TRBV7-9 to TRBJ2-2; D uncertain. V was pared by 6 bases and J by 4 bases, with 6 bases between. The CDR3 runs 12 residues. CDR1 and CDR2 from the germline V gene are SEHNR and FQNEAQ (reference sequence). Written as DNA, the CDR3 is TGTGCCAGCAGAGAGCCCACCGGGGAGCTGTTTTTT. Translated, it gives CASREPTGELFF.

The gene calls are TRBV27 and TRBJ2-7; D may be TRBD1 (6 bases). Trimming took 4 bases from V and 3 from J, leaving 13 bases between them. The germline V gene encodes CDR1 MNHEY and CDR2 SMNVEV (reference sequence). The CDR3 is made up of 14 amino acids. The CDR3 here is CASSSRGFLYEQYF. In DNA, the CDR3 is TGTGCCAGCAGTTCGAGGGGGTTCCTCTACGAGCAGTACTTC.

This sequence joins TRBV5-1 and TRBJ2-7; 7 nucleotides agree with TRBD1. Germline values: CDR1 SGHRS, CDR2 YFSETQ. V lost 0 bases, J lost 6 bases, and 9 bases stayed unmatched. The CDR3 extends over 15 amino acids. CDR3 protein: CASSLDGDRAREQYF. Written as DNA, the CDR3 is TGCGCCAGCAGCTTGGATGGAGACAGGGCTCGCGAGCAGTACTTC.

In this sample, this clonotype turned up a few times. J is TRBJ2-1 and V is TRBV7-6; D call uncertain. The CDR3 extends over 15 amino acids. V gave up 4 bases and J gave up 0 bases, with 10 bases separating them. Germline values: CDR1 SGHVS, CDR2 FNYEAQ. The CDR3 nucleotides read TGTGCCAGCAGCTCTTTAGGGCTCTCCTACAATGAGCAGTTCTTC. Protein product: CASSSLGLSYNEQFF.

The chain uses TRBV29-1 and TRBJ2-1; D may be TRBD2 (6 bases). Germline V gene lookup returns CDR1 SQVTM and CDR2 ANQGSEA. V shed 7 bases and J shed 10 bases, with 23 bases lying between them. CDR3 length equals 14 residues. The CDR3 protein is CSGGDGSFFFEQFF. The CDR3 coding sequence is TGCAGCGGGGGCGACGGGAGCTTTTTTTTCGAGCAGTTCTTC.

The rearrangement joins TRBV7-3 to TRBJ2-7; tentatively, D is TRBD1 or TRBD2 (5 bases each). The CDR3 consists of 15 residues. Germline loops: CDR1 SGHTA, CDR2 FQGTGA. The V end lost 4 bases, the J end lost 0 bases, and 13 bases lay between the germline ends. CDR3 loop: CASSSSGPFSYEQYF. CDR3 sequence (DNA): TGTGCCAGCAGCTCATCGGGACCATTCTCCTACGAGCAGTACTTC.

A few counts support this clonotype. The rearrangement uses TRBV7-9 and TRBJ1-1, with D possibly being TRBD1 (6 bases). The germline V and J ends were trimmed by 6 bases and 5 bases, with 16 bases remaining between them. CDR1 is SEHNR, CDR2 FQNEAQ, per germline (reference sequence). The CDR3 is 14 residues long. In DNA form, the CDR3 reads TGTGCCAGCAGGTCTGGGGGGGCTGAGACTGAAGCTTTCTTT. Translation gives CASRSGGAETEAFF.

This clonotype was found a few times. The chain links TRBV7-3 to TRBJ2-2; TRBD2 aligns across 8 bases. V shed 8 bases and J 3 bases; nucleotides not matched to a gene: 8. The CDR3 consists of 15 residues. Germline CDR1 SGHTA, CDR2 FQGTGA. The chain's CDR3 is CASGRSGSDTGELFF. The CDR3 DNA reads as TGTGCCAGCGGGAGAAGCGGGAGTGACACCGGGGAGCTGTTTTTT.

The chain has TRBV7-3 and TRBJ2-3; the match to TRBD2 covers 10 bases. V lost 0 bases to trimming and J lost 4 bases; unmatched junction nucleotides: 7. The CDR3 has 17 residues. Germline V gene sequence: CDR1 SGHTA, CDR2 FQGTGA. CDR3 coding DNA: TGTGCCAGCAGCTTAACTTGGCTAGCGGGAGTCGCAGATACGCAGTATTTT. It yields the protein CASSLTWLAGVADTQYF. Full variable domain (missing parts from reference TRBV7-3 and TRBJ2-3): GAGVSQTPSNKVTEKGKYVELRCDPISGHTALYWYRQSLGQGPEFLIYFQGTGAADDSGLPNDRFFAVRPEGSVSTLKIQRTERGDSAVYLCASSLTWLAGVADTQYFGPGTRLTVL.

This clonotype was recorded a few times. The chain joins TRBV7-8 to TRBJ2-1; a possible D gene is TRBD1 (6 bases). The CDR3 runs to 15 residues. CDR1 is SGHVS and CDR2 is FQNEAQ in the germline V gene. V gave up 7 bases and J gave up 4 bases, with 17 bases separating them. The CDR3 protein is CASIKNRDTYNEQFF. The CDR3, as DNA: TGTGCCAGCATCAAGAACCGGGACACTTACAATGAGCAGTTCTTC. The full variable domain, with the rest looked up from reference TRBV7-8 and TRBJ2-1, is GAGVSQSPRYKVAKRGQDVALRCDPISGHVSLFWYQQALGQGPEFLTYFQNEAQLDKSGLPSDRFFAERPEGSVSTLKIQRTQQEDSAVYLCASIKNRDTYNEQFFGPGTRLTVL.

The sample holds a few counts of this clonotype. CDR3 DNA sequence: TGTGCCAGCAGTTGGGGCGGGACGAAATATGAGCAGTTCTTC. It yields the protein CASSWGGTKYEQFF. The chain joins TRBV12-3 or TRBV12-4 to TRBJ2-1; tentative D call: TRBD2 (6 bases). With 4 bases removed from V and 8 bases from J, the gap between germline ends came to 15 bases. This CDR3 is built from 14 residues.

The gene calls are TRBV12-3 or TRBV12-4 and TRBJ2-3; D possibly corresponds to TRBD1 (6 bases). The CDR3 length is 15 residues. Trimming shortened V by 2 bases and J by 2 bases, and 11 bases separated the two germline ends. The DNA of the CDR3 is TGTGCCAGCAGTTTATCGTGGGGGCTCACAGATACGCAGTATTTT. Residues: CASSLSWGLTDTQYF.

This clonotype was detected a few times. The J gene is TRBJ2-1, the V gene TRBV29-1; D uncertain. The CDR3 has 13 residues. Trimming took 2 bases from V and 4 from J, leaving 9 bases between them. Germline loops: CDR1 SQVTM, CDR2 ANQGSEA. CDR3 residues: CSVESAAYNEQFF. The CDR3 region has the DNA TGCAGCGTTGAATCTGCGGCATACAATGAGCAGTTCTTC.

The J gene is TRBJ2-7, the V gene TRBV12-3 or TRBV12-4; D is possibly TRBD1 or TRBD2 (5 bases each). Trimming stripped 4 bases from V and 0 bases from J, with 28 bases between. This CDR3 has 20 residues. CDR3 sequence reads: CASSYPHVGVNALGSYEQYF. In nucleotides, the CDR3 is TGTGCCAGCAGTTACCCCCACGTGGGGGTAAATGCCCTGGGCTCCTACGAGCAGTACTTC.

The rearrangement joins TRBV25-1 to TRBJ2-7, with D perhaps TRBD2 (6 bases). The ends were cut back, 4 bases at V and 3 bases at J, with 13 bases in the middle. This CDR3 is 14 amino acids long. The germline CDR1 and CDR2 sequences are MGHDK and SYGVNS. The CDR3 spells CASSVAGKVYEQYF. For the CDR3, the DNA is TGTGCCAGCAGTGTGGCGGGGAAGGTCTACGAGCAGTACTTC.

The gene calls are TRBV4-2 and TRBJ1-2; 8 bases agree with TRBD1. Germline assignment: CDR1 LGHNA and CDR2 YNFKEQ. The CDR3 is 15 residues long. Trimming at V came to 2 bases and at J to 4 bases, leaving 6 bases not matched to a gene. CDR3: CASSQPTGELYGYTF. In DNA form, the CDR3 reads TGTGCCAGCAGCCAACCGACAGGGGAACTCTATGGCTACACCTTC.